This T cell receptor (beta chain) came from a study of PD-1 blockade in classical Hodgkin lymphoma. Study-wide results and caveats: Excluded were patients who started nivolumab under 1 year after ASCT, a group that had lower diversity. Reports indicated that newly diagnosed patients had lower baseline TCR diversity than healthy donors did. Complete responders matched newly diagnosed patients in baseline diversity.

Here immunoSEQ multiplex PCR was the method, and the copy in TCRdb shows in-frame clones only, minus some. This sample has tens of thousands of clones, with roughly 90% found just once. All trial patients relapsed after autologous stem cell transplantation. Each best response was a complete response, a partial response or progressive disease. This clone appeared once. Its antigen remains unknown. The TCR originated in a human donor with classical Hodgkin lymphoma. This sample comprised peripheral blood mononuclear cells (PBMCs), obtained at baseline.

This CDR3 reads CSVYDLGAGGYTF. The CDR3 DNA is TGCAGCGTTTATGACCTCGGGGCGGGAGGCTACACCTTC. The chain combines TRBV29-1 with TRBJ1-2, with D maybe TRBD1 (5 bases). The length of the CDR3 is 13 residues. Germline CDR1 reads SQVTM; CDR2 reads ANQGSEA. V was cut by 5 bases and J by 8 bases, with 18 bases left in between.